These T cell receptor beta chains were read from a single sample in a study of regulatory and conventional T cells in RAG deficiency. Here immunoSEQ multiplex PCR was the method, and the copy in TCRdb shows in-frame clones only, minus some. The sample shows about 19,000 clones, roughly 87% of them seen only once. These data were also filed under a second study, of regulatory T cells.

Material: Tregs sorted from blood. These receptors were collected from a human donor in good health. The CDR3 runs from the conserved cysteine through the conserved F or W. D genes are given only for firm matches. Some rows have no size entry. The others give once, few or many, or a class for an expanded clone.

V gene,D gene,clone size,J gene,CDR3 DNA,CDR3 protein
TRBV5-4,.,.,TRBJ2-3,TGTGCCAGCAGCCTTAGGACGGAGCAGTATTTT,CASSLRTEQYF
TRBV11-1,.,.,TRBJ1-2,TGTGCCAGCAGCTCCACCGGACAGAGAACGGACTATGGCTACACCTTC,CASSSTGQRTDYGYTF
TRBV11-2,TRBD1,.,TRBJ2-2,TGTACCAGCAGCGCCAGGGGGCAGGACACCGGGGAGCTGTTTTTT,CTSSARGQDTGELFF
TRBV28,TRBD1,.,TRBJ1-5,TGTGCCAGCACGGACAGGGTGAAGTATCAGCCCCAGCATTTT,CASTDRVKYQPQHF
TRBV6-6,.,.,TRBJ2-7,TGTGCCAGCAGTACCCCCTCTGGGGAGCAGTACTTC,CASSTPSGEQYF
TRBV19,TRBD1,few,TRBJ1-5,TGTGCCAGTAGTATGAGGGTGGGACAGGGCTATCAGCCCCAGCATTTT,CASSMRVGQGYQPQHF
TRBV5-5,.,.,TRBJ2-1,TGTGCCAGCGGCTTAGCCTCATATGAGCAGTTCTTC,CASGLASYEQFF
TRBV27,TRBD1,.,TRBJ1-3,TGTGCCAGCAGTTTCCGACAGGGCGATGGAAACACCATATATTTT,CASSFRQGDGNTIYF
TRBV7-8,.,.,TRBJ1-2,TGTGCCAGCAGCTTAGGTGTGGGTAGCTACACCTTC,CASSLGVGSYTF
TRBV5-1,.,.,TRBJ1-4,TGCGCCAGCAGAACCGGAGGGACTAATGAAAAACTGTTTTTT,CASRTGGTNEKLFF
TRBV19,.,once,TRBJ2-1,TGTGCCAGTAGTAAAAACAGCAGGGGAAGTGAGCAGTTCTTC,CASSKNSRGSEQFF
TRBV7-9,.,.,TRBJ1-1,TGTGCCAGCAGCCCCAACAAGAACACTGAAGCTTTCTTT,CASSPNKNTEAFF
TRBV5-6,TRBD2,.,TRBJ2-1,TGTGCCAGCAGCTTGGTGCTTAGGGGACTAGCGGGGTACAATGAGCAGTTCTTC,CASSLVLRGLAGYNEQFF
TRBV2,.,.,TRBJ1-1,TGTGCCAGCAGGGCGCAGGGAGAAACTGAAGCTTTCTTT,CASRAQGETEAFF
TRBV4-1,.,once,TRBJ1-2,TGCGCCAGCAGCCAAACCGGGACTCTAATCGGCTACACCTTC,CASSQTGTLIGYTF
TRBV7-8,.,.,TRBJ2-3,TGTGCCAGCAGCTTAGAAGGGCAGACCACAGATACGCAGTATTTT,CASSLEGQTTDTQYF
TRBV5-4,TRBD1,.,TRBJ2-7,TGTGCCAGCAGCACGGACAGGGTCAACGAGCAGTACTTC,CASSTDRVNEQYF
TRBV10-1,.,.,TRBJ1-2,TGCGCCAGCAGTGAGTCCGGTAACTATGGCTACACCTTC,CASSESGNYGYTF
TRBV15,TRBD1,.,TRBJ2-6,TGTGCCACCAGCAGAGCCCGGACAGGGGGGCCCGGGGCCAACGTCCTGACTTTC,CATSRARTGGPGANVLTF
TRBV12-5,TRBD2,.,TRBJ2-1,TGTGCTAGTGGTTTGGTTTTTAGCGGGAATATCCCCAATTACAATGAGCAGTTCTTC,CASGLVFSGNIPNYNEQFF
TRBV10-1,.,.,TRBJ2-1,TGCGCCAGCAGTGAGTTCAAGGGGAGACAATCAGTACAGTTCTTC,CASSEFKGRQSVQFF
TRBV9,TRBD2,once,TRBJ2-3,TGTGCCAGCAGCCCCCTAGCGGGAGGAATCACTAGCACAGATACGCAGTATTTT,CASSPLAGGITSTDTQYF
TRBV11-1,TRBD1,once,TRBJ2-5,TGTGCCAGCAGACCCTGGACAGGCCCCCAAGAGACCCAGTACTTC,CASRPWTGPQETQYF
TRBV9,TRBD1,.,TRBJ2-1,TGTGCCAGCAGCGTGCACCGGGACAGCTACAATGAGCAGTTCTTC,CASSVHRDSYNEQFF
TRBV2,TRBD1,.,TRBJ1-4,TGTGCCAGCAGTGAATTGGACAGGGGAGAAAAACTGTTTTTT,CASSELDRGEKLFF
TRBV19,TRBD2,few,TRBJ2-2,TGTGCCAGTAAGACTAGCGGGAGTGTGCCCGGGGAGCTGTTTTTT,CASKTSGSVPGELFF
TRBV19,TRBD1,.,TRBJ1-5,TGTGCCAGCCGGACCGGGACAGGGGAAAATCAGCCCCAGCATTTT,CASRTGTGENQPQHF
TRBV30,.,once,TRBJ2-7,TGTGCCTGGAGTGTACCGGGGGCCTGGTCGGGGGAGCAGTACTTC,CAWSVPGAWSGEQYF
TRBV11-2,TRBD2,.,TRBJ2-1,TGTGCCAGCAGCCACGAAAAAGGACTAGCGGGGGGGCAGGTTGAGCAGTTCTTC,CASSHEKGLAGGQVEQFF
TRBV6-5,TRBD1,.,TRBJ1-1,TGTGCCAGCAGTTACTTGGGACAGGGGGCAAAGGCTTTCTTT,CASSYLGQGAKAFF
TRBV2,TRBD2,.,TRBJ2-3,TGTGCCAGCAAGGCGGGGGGGAGTACACGCACAGATACGCAGTATTTT,CASKAGGSTRTDTQYF
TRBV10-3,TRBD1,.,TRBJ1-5,TGTGCCATCAGTACAGGGGACAATCAGCCCCAGCATTTT,CAISTGDNQPQHF
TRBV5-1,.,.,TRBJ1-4,TGCGCCAGCAGCTTGAGGGGACCTAATGAAAAACTGTTTTTT,CASSLRGPNEKLFF
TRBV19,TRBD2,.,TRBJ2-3,TGTGCCAGTAGCGCACTAGCGGGGGTCCCCGATACGCAGTATTTT,CASSALAGVPDTQYF
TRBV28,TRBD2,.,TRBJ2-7,TGTGCCACTCAGCGGGGTACCTACGAGCAGTACTTC,CATQRGTYEQYF
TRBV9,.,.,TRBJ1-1,TGTGCCAGCAGCCGGAGGGACGGGAACACTGAAGCTTTCTTT,CASSRRDGNTEAFF
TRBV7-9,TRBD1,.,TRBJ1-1,TGTGCCAGTACCAACAGGGGAAACACTGAAGCTTTCTTT,CASTNRGNTEAFF
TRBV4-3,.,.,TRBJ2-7,TGCGCCAGCAGCCAAGGAGCAGCCGTGAGGGTCGAGCAGTACTTC,CASSQGAAVRVEQYF
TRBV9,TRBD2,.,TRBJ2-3,TGTGCCAGCAGCGTAGCGGGGGGGGGCCGGACAGATACGCAGTATTTT,CASSVAGGGRTDTQYF
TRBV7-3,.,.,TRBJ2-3,TGTGCCAGCAGCCCACAGGGACTACTTGGCACAGATACGCAGTATTTT,CASSPQGLLGTDTQYF
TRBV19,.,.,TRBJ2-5,TGTGCCAGTAGTATACAGGGTCTAGGAGAGACCCAGTACTTC,CASSIQGLGETQYF